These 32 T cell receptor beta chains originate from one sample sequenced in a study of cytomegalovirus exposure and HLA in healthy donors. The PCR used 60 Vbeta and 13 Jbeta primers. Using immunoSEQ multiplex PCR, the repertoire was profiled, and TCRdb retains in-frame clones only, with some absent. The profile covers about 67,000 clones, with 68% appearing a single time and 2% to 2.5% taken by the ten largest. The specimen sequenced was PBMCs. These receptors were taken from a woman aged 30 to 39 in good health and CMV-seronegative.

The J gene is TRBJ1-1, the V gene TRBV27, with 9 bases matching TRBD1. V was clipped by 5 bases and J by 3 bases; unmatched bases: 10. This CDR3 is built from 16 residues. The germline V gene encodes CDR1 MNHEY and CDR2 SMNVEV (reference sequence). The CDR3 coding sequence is TGTGCCAGCAGTAAAACAGGGGGCGCTTGGGACACTGAAGCTTTCTTT. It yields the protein CASSKTGGAWDTEAFF.

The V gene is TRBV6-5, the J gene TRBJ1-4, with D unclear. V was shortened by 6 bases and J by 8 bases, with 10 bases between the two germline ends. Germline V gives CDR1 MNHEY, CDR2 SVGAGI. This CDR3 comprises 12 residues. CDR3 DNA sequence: TGTGCCAGCAGCGGGGTGGGGGAAAAACTGTTTTTT. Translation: CASSGVGEKLFF.

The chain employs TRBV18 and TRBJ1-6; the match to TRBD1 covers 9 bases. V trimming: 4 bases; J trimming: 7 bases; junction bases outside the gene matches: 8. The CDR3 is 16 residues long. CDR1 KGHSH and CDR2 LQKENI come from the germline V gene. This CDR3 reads CASSRSGDRENSPLHF. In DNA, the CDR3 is TGTGCCAGCTCACGCTCCGGGGACAGGGAGAATTCACCCCTCCACTTT.

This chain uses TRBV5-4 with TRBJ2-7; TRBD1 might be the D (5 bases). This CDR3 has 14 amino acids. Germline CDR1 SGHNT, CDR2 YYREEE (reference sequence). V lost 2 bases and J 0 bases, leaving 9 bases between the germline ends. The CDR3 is CASSLQAFSYEQYF. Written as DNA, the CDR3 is TGTGCCAGCAGCTTACAGGCGTTCTCCTACGAGCAGTACTTC.

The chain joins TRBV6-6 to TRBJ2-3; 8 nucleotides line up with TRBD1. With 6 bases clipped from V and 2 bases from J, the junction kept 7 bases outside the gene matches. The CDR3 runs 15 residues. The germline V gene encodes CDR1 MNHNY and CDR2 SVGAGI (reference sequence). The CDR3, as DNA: TGTGCCAGCAGCTTACAGGGGGATGCCACAGATACGCAGTATTTT. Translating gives CASSLQGDATDTQYF.

CDR3 residues: CASRATGTDTQYF. The CDR3 nucleotides read TGTGCCAGCAGAGCGACCGGGACAGATACGCAGTATTTT. This sequence joins TRBV5-6 and TRBJ2-3; D remains unclear. Per the germline V gene, CDR1 is SGHDT and CDR2 is YYEEEE. The V and J ends lost 5 bases and 3 bases respectively, with 10 bases between them. The CDR3 has 13 amino acids.

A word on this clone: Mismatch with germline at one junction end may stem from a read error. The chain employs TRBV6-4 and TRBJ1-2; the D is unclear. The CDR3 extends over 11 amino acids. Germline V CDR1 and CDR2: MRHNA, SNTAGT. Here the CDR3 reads CASSDNFGYTF. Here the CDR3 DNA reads TGTGCCAGCAGTGACAACTTTGGCTACACCTTC.

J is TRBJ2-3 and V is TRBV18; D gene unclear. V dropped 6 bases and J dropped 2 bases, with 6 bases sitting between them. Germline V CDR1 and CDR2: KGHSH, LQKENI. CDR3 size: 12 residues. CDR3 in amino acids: CASSPYTDTQYF. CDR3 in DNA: TGTGCCAGCTCCCCCTACACAGATACGCAGTATTTT.

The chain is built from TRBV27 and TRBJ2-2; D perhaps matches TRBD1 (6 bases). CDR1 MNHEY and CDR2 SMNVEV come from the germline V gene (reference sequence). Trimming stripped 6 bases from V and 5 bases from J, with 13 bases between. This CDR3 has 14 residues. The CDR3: CASSRDRSTGELFF. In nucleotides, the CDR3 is TGTGCCAGCAGCCGCGACAGGTCTACCGGGGAGCTGTTTTTT.

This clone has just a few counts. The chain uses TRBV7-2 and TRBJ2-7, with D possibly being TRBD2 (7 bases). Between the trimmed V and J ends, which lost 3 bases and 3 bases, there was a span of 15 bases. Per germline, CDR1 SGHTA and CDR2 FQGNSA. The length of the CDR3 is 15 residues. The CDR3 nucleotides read TGTGCCAGCAGCTTTGGCGGGGGCCCCCTCTACGAGCAGTACTTC. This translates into CASSFGGGPLYEQYF.

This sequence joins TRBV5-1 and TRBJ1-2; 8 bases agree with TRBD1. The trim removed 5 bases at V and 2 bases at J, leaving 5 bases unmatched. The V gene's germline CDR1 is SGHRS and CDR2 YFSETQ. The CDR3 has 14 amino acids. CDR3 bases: TGCGCCAGCAGTTCAAGACAGGGGAACTATGGCTACACCTTC. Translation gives CASSSRQGNYGYTF.

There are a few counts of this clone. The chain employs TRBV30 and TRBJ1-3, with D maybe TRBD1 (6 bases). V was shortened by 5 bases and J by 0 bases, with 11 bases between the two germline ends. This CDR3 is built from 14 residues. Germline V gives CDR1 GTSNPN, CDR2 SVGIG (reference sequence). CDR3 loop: CAWGDRNSGNTIYF. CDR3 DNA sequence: TGTGCCTGGGGAGACAGGAACTCTGGAAACACCATATATTTT.

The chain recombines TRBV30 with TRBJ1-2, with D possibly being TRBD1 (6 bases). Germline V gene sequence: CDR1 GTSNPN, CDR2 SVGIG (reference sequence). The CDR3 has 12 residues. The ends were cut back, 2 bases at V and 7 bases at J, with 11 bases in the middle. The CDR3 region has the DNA TGTGCCTGGAGTCCAGGGGCAGGTGGCTACACCTTC. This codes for CAWSPGAGGYTF.

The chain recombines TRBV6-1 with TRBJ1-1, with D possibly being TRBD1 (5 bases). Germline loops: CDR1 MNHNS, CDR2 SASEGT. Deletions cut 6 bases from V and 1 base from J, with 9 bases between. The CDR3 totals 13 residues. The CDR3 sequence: CASRRGRNTEAFF. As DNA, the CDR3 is TGTGCCAGCAGGCGGGGGAGGAACACTGAAGCTTTCTTT.

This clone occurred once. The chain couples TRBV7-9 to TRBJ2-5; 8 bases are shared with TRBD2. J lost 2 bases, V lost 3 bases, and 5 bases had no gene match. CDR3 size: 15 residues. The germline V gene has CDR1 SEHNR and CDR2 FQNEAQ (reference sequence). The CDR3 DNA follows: TGTGCCAGCAGCTTCCAGCGGGGGTTACAAGAGACCCAGTACTTC. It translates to CASSFQRGLQETQYF.

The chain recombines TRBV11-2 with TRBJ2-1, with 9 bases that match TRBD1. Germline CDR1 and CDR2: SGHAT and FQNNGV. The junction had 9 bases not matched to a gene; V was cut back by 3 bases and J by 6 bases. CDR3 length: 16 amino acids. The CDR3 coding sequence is TGTGCCAGCAGCTTTGAAGAGGGGACAGGGCGCAATGAGCAGTTCTTC. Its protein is CASSFEEGTGRNEQFF.

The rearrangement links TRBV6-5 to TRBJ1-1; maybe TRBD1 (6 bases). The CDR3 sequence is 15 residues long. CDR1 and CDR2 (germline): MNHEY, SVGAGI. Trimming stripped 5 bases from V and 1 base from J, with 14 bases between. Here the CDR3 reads CASSPGDRPNTEAFF. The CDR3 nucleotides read TGTGCCAGCAGTCCCGGAGACAGGCCGAACACTGAAGCTTTCTTT.

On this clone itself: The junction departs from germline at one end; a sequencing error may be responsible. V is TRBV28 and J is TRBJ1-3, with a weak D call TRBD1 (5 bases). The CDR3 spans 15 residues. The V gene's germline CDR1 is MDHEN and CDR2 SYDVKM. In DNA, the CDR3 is TGTGTCAGCAGTATCGGCGGGACCGGGAGAAACACCATATATTTT. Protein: CVSSIGGTGRNTIYF.

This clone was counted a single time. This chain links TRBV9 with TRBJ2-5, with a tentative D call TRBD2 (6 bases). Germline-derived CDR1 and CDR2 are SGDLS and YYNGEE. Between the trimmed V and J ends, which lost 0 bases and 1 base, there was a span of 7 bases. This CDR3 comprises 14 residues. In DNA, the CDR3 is TGTGCCAGCAGCGTAGCTAGCGCCCAAGAGACCCAGTACTTC. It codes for CASSVASAQETQYF.

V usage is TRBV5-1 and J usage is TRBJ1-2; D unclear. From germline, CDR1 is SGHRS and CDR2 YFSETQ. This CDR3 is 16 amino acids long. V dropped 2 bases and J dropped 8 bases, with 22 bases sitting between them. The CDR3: CASSLRVAGGADGYTF. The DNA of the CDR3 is TGCGCCAGCAGCTTAAGGGTTGCGGGAGGCGCGGACGGCTACACCTTC.

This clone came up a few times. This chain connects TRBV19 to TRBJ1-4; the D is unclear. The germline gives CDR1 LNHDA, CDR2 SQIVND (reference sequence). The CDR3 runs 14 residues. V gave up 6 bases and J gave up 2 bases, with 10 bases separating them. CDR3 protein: CASRGGWTNEKLFF. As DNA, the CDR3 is TGTGCCAGTAGGGGAGGGTGGACTAATGAAAAACTGTTTTTT.

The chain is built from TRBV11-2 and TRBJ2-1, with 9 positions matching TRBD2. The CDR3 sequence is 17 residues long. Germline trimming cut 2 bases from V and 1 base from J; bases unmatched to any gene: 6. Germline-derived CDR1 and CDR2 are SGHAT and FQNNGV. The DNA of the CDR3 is TGTGCCAGCAGCTTAAGAAGCGGGGGGCCATCCTACAATGAGCAGTTCTTC. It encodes CASSLRSGGPSYNEQFF.

For the CDR3, the DNA is TGTGCCAGCAGCTTGTCTTCGCAGGGGAGGGATGGCTACACCTTC. Encoded protein: CASSLSSQGRDGYTF. The genes are TRBV7-2 and TRBJ1-2; D possibly corresponds to TRBD1 (6 bases). CDR1 is SGHTA, CDR2 FQGNSA, per germline. This CDR3 has 15 amino acids. Trimming left V 3 bases short and J 6 bases short, with 17 bases between.

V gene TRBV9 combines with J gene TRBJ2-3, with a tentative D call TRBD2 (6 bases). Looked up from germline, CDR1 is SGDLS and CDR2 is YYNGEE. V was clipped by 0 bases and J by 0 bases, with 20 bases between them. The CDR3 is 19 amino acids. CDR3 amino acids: CASSVDIGRGMTSTDTQYF. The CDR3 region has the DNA TGTGCCAGCAGCGTAGATATCGGGCGGGGCATGACTAGCACAGATACGCAGTATTTT.

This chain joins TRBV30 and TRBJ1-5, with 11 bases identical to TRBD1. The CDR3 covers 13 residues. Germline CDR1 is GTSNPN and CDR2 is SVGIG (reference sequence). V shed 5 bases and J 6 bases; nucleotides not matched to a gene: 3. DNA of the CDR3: TGTGCCTGGGGACAGGGGGCGGGTCAGCCCCAGCATTTT. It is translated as CAWGQGAGQPQHF.

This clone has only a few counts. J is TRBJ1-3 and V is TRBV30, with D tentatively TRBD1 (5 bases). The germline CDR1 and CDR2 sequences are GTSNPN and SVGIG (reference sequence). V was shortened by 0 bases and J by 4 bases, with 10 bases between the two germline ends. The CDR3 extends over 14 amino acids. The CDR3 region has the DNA TGTGCCTGGAGTGTAAGGGGAACGGGAAACACCATATATTTT. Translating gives CAWSVRGTGNTIYF. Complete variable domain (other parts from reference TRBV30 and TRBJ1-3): SQTIHQWPATLVQPVGSPLSLECTVEGTSNPNLYWYRQAAGRGLQLLFYSVGIGQISSEVPQNLSASRPQDRQFILSSKKLLLSDSGFYLCAWSVRGTGNTIYFGEGSWLTVV.

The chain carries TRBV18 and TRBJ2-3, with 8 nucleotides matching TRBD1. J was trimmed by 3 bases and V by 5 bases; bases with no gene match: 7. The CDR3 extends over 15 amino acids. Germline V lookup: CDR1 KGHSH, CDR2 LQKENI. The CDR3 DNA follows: TGTGCCAGCTCATTCGGGACAGGCAGGACAGATACGCAGTATTTT. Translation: CASSFGTGRTDTQYF.

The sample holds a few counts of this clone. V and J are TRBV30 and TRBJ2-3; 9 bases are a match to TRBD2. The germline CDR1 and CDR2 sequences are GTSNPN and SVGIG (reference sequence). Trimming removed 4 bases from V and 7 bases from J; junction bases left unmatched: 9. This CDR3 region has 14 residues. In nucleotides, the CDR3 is TGTGCCTGGAATCGGCGGGGGGGCCAACATACGCAGTATTTT. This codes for CAWNRRGGQHTQYF.

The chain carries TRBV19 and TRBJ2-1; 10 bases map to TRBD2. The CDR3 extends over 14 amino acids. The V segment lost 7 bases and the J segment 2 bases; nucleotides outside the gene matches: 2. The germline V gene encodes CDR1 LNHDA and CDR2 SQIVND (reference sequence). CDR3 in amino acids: CASKSGGAYNEQFF. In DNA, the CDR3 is TGTGCCAGTAAAAGCGGGGGGGCCTACAATGAGCAGTTCTTC.

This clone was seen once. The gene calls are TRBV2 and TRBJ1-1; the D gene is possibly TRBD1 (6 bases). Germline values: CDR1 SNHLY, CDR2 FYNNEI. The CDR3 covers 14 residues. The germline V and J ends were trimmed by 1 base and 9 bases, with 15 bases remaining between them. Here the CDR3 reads CASSEDREGPKAFF. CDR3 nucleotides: TGTGCCAGCAGTGAAGACAGGGAGGGGCCCAAAGCTTTCTTT.

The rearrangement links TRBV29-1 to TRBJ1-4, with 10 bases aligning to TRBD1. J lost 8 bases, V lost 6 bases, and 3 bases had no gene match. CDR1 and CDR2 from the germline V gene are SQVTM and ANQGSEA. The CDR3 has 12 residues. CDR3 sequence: CSVRDRGEKLFF. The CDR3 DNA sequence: TGCAGCGTCCGGGACAGGGGCGAAAAACTGTTTTTT.

Here the CDR3 reads CASSPQGAGGYTF. The DNA for the CDR3 is TGTGCCAGCAGCCCACAGGGGGCGGGAGGCTACACCTTC. This chain joins TRBV13 and TRBJ1-2; 9 bases are shared with TRBD1. After removal of 5 bases from V and 8 bases from J, the junction contained 6 bases not matched to a gene. The CDR3 contains 13 residues. Germline lookup yields CDR1 PRHDT and CDR2 FYEKMQ (reference sequence).